This TCR beta chain is drawn from a study of vaccination effects on CD4 cells after COVID-19. Assay used: immunoSEQ multiplex PCR; TCRdb lists only in-frame clones, some missing. Seen here are under 45,000 clones, 70% observed once, and the top ten hold approximately 24%. V shed 3 bases, J shed 1 base, and the junction held 4 bases outside the gene matches. This CDR3 spans 15 amino acids. CDR1 MNHEY and CDR2 SMNVEV come from the germline V gene (reference sequence). Before any sequencing was done, the ViraFEST assay used viral peptide pools to expand antigen-specific CD4+ T cells. When around nine days of culture had elapsed, CD4+ T cells were isolated. No vaccinee had earlier SARS-CoV-2 infection, and nucleocapsid antibodies were negative. Points from the study as a whole: Vaccine- and infection-induced clones showed marked clonal contraction late following vaccination.

Concerning this clone itself: Its cognate antigen is unknown.

The TCR was taken from a human donor who received a COVID-19 vaccine. The chain is built from TRBV27 and TRBJ1-1, with 8 bases matching TRBD1. Specimen: CD4+ T cells from PBMCs cultured with HCoV-OC43 spike peptides, collected before COVID-19 vaccination. The subset was: HCoV-OC43 spike overlapping peptide pool stimulation. CDR3 protein: CASSFIGTGNTEAFF. CDR3 nucleotide sequence: TGTGCCAGCAGTTTTATCGGGACAGGGAACACTGAAGCTTTCTTT.